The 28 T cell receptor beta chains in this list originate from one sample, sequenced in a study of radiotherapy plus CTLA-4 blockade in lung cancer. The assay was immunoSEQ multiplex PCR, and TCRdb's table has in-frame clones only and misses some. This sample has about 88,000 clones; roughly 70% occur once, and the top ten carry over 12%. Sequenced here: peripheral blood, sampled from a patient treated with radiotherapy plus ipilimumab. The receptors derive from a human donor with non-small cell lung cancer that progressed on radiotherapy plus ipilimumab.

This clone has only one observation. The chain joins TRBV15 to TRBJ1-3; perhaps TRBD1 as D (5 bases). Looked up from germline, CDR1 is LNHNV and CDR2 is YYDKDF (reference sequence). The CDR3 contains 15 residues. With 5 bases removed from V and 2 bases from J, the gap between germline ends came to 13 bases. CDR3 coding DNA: TGTGCCACCAGCGGACACTTGGCTGCTGGAAACACCATATATTTT. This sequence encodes CATSGHLAAGNTIYF.

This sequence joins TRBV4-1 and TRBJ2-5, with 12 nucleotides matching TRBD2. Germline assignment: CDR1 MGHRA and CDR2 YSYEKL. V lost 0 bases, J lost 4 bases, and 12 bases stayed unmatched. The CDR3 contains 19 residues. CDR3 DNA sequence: TGCGCCAGCAGCCAAGATGGGGCTAGCGGGAGGGTAGTAGGAGAGACCCAGTACTTC. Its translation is CASSQDGASGRVVGETQYF.

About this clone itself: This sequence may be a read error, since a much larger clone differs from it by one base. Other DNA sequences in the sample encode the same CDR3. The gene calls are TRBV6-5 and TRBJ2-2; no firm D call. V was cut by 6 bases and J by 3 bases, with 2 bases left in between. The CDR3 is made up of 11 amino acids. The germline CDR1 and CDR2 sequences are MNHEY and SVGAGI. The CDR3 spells CASRYTGELFF. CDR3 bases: TGTGCCAGCAGATACACCGGGGAGCTGTTTTTT.

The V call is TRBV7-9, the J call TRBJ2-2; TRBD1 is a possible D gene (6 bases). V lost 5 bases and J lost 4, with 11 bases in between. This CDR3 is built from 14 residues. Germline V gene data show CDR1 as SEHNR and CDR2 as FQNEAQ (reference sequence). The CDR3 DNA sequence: TGTGCCAGCAGCACAGGGCTCGGCACCGGGGAGCTGTTTTTT. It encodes CASSTGLGTGELFF.

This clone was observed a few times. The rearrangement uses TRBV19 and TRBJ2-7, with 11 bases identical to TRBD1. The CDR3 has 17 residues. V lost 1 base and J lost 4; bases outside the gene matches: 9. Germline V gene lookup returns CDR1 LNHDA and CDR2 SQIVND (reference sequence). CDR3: CASSIVPRTGGRYEQYF. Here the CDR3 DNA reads TGTGCCAGTAGTATAGTCCCCCGGACAGGGGGCCGGTACGAGCAGTACTTC.

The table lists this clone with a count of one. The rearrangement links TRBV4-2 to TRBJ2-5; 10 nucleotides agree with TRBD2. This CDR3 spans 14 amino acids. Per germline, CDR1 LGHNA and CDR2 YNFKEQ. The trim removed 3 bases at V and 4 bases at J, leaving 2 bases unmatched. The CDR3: CASSQTSGRETQYF. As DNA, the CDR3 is TGTGCCAGCAGCCAGACTAGCGGGCGAGAGACCCAGTACTTC.

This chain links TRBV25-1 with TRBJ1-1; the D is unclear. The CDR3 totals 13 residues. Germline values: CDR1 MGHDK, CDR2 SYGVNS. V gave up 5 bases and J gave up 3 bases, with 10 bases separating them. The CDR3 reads CASSLGMYTEAFF. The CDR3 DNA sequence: TGTGCCAGCAGTTTGGGAATGTACACTGAAGCTTTCTTT.

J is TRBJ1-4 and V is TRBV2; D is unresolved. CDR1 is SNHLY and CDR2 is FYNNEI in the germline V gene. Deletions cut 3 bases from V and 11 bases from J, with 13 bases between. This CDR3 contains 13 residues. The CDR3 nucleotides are TGTGCCAGCAGTGAGACGGTAGATTCTAAACTGTTTTTT. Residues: CASSETVDSKLFF.

CDR3 loop: CASSSDPSGGGKREQFF. The CDR3 bases are TGCGCCAGCAGCTCGGATCCTAGCGGGGGGGGCAAACGAGAACAGTTCTTC. The rearrangement links TRBV5-1 to TRBJ2-1; the match to TRBD2 covers 12 bases. The CDR3 is made up of 17 amino acids. The V gene end was trimmed by 3 bases and the J gene end by 13 bases; junction bases not matched to a gene: 17. Germline V gives CDR1 SGHRS, CDR2 YFSETQ.

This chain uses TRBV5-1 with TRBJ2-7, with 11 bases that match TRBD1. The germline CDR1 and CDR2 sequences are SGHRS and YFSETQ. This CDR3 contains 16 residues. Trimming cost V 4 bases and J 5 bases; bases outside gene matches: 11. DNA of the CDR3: TGCGCCAGCAGCGGGCGGACAGGGGGCAACCCCCACGAGCAGTACTTC. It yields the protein CASSGRTGGNPHEQYF.

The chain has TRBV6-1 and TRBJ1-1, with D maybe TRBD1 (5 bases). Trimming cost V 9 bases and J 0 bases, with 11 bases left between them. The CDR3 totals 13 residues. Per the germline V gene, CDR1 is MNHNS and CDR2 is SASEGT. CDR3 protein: CASRQRMNTEAFF. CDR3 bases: TGTGCCAGTCGACAGAGGATGAACACTGAAGCTTTCTTT.

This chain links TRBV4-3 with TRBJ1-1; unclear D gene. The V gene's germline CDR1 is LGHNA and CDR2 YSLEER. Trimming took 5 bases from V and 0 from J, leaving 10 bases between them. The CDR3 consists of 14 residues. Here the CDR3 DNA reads TGCGCCAGCAGCTATTCGCAGCTGAACACTGAAGCTTTCTTT. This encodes CASSYSQLNTEAFF.

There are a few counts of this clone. CDR3 protein: CASSSLGGADNEQFF. The CDR3 DNA follows: TGTGCCAGCAGCTCCCTAGGGGGGGCGGACAATGAGCAGTTCTTC. V is TRBV7-6 and J is TRBJ2-1; possibly TRBD2 for D (7 bases). Looked up from germline, CDR1 is SGHVS and CDR2 is FNYEAQ. This CDR3 is built from 15 residues. Trimming cost V 4 bases and J 5 bases, with 15 bases left between them.

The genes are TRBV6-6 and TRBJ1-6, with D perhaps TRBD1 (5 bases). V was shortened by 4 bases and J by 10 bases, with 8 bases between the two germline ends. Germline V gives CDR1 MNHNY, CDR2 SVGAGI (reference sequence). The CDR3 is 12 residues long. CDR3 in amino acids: CASSLQESPLHF. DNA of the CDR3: TGTGCCAGCAGTTTACAGGAATCACCCCTCCACTTT.

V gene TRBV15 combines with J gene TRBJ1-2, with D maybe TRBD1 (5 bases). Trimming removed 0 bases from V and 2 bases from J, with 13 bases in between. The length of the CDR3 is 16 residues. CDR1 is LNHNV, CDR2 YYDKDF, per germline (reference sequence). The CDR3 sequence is CATSRDWDRVNYGYTF. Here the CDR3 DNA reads TGTGCCACCAGCAGAGACTGGGACCGAGTAAACTATGGCTACACCTTC.

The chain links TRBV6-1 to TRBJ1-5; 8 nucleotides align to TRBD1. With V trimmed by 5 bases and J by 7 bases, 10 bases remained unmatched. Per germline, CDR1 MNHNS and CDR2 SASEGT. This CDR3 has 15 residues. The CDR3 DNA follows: TGTGCCAGCAGTCCCGTGGGAGCAGGGGGCCAGCCCCAGCATTTT. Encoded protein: CASSPVGAGGQPQHF.

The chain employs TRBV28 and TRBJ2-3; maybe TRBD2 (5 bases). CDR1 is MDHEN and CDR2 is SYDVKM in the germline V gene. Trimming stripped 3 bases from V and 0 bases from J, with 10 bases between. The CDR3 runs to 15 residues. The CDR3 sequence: CASSLWRSSTDTQYF. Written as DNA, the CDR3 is TGTGCCAGCAGTTTGTGGAGGTCTAGCACAGATACGCAGTATTTT.

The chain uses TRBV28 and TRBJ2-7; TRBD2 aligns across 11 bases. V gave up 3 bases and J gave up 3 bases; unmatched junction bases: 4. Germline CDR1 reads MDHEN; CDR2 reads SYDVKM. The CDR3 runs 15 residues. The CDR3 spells CASSFPGTSGYEQYF. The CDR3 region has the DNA TGTGCCAGCAGTTTCCCGGGGACTAGCGGCTACGAGCAGTACTTC.

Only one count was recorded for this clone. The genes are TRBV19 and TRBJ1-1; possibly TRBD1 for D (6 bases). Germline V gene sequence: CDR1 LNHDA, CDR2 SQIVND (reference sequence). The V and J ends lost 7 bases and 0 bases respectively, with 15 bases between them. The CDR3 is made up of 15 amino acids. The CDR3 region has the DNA TGTGCCAGTACAACAGGGCGGTTCGTGAACACTGAAGCTTTCTTT. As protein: CASTTGRFVNTEAFF.

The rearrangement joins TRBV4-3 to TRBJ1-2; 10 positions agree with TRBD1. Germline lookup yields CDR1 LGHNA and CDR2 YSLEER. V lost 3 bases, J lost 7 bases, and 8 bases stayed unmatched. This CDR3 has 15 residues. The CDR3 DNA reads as TGCGCCAGCAGCCACGGACAGGGGGTAGTTGGTGGCTACACCTTC. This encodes CASSHGQGVVGGYTF.

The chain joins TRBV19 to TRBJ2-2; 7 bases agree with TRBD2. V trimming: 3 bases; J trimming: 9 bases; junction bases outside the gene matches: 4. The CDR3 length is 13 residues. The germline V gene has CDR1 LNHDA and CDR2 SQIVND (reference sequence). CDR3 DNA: TGTGCCAGTAGTATGGGGGGGTCTTGGGAGCTGTTTTTT. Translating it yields CASSMGGSWELFF. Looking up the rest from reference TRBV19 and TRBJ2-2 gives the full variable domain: DGGITQSPKYLFRKEGQNVTLSCEQNLNHDAMYWYRQDPGQGLRLIYYSQIVNDFQKGDIAEGYSVSREKKESFPLTVTSAQKNPTAFYLCASSMGGSWELFFGEGSRLTVL.

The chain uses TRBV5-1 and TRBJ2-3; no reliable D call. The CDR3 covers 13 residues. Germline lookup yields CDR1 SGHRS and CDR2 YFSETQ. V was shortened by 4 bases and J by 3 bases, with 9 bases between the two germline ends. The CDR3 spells CASSLKVTDTQYF. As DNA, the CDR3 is TGCGCCAGCAGCCTAAAAGTGACAGATACGCAGTATTTT.

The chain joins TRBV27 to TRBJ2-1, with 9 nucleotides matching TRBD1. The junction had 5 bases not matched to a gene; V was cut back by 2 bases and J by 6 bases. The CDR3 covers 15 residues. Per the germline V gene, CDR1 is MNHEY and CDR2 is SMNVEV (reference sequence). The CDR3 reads CASSLRGQGINEQFF. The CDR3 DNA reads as TGTGCCAGCAGTTTACGGGGACAGGGCATCAATGAGCAGTTCTTC.

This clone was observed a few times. CDR3 nucleotides: TGTGCCAGCAGCTTAGGGACCGGCTATGGCTACACCTTC. Its translation: CASSLGTGYGYTF. V is TRBV7-8 and J is TRBJ1-2; D remains ambiguous. The CDR3 is made up of 13 amino acids. V was clipped by 1 base and J by 4 bases, with 7 bases between them. The germline gives CDR1 SGHVS, CDR2 FQNEAQ. The full variable domain, rest sourced from reference TRBV7-8 and TRBJ1-2, is GAGVSQSPRYKVAKRGQDVALRCDPISGHVSLFWYQQALGQGPEFLTYFQNEAQLDKSGLPSDRFFAERPEGSVSTLKIQRTQQEDSAVYLCASSLGTGYGYTFGSGTRLTVV.

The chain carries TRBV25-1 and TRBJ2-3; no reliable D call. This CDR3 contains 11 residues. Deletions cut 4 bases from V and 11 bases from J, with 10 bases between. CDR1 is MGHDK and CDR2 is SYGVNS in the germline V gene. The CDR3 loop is CASSAGAVQYF. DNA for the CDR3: TGTGCCAGCAGTGCCGGAGCCGTGCAGTATTTT. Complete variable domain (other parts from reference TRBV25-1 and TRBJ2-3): EADIYQTPRYLVIGTGKKITLECSQTMGHDKMYWYQQDPGMELHLIHYSYGVNSTEKGDLSSESTVSRIRTEHFPLTLESARPSHTSQYLCASSAGAVQYFGPGTRLTVL.

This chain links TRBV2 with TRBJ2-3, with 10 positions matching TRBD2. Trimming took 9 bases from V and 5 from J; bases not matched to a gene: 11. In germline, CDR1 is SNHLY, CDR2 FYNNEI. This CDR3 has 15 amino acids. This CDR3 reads CASISSGSPRDTQYF. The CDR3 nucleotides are TGTGCCAGTATATCTAGCGGGAGCCCGAGAGATACGCAGTATTTT.

The CDR3 DNA reads TGTGCCAGCAGCTTAGGCGACGAGCAGTACTTC. This codes for CASSLGDEQYF. The gene calls are TRBV7-6 and TRBJ2-7, with D uncertain. This CDR3 is built from 11 residues. In germline, CDR1 is SGHVS, CDR2 FNYEAQ. Trimming left V 1 base short and J 5 bases short, with 3 bases between.

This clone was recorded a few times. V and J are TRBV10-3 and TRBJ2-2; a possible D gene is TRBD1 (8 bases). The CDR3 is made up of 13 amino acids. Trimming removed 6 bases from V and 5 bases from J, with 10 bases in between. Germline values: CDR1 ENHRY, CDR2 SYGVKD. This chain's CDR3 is CAIRQGGTGELFF. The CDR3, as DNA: TGTGCCATCAGACAGGGGGGGACCGGGGAGCTGTTTTTT.